One sample yielded the 23 T cell receptor beta chains listed below, sequenced in a study of T cells after yellow fever vaccination. Using its own MiXCR run on the 5' RACE reads, TCRdb lists one record per CDR3 protein. This sample has some 150,000 distinct CDR3 sequences, with approximately 10% found just once. Sequenced here: CD8+ T cells sorted from PBMCs, sampled 45 days after the yellow fever booster vaccination. These receptors all stem from a man in his late teens or twenties who received the YFV17D yellow fever vaccine.

This clonotype was recorded a few times. V is TRBV20-1 and J is TRBJ1-2, with a weak D call TRBD1 (5 bases). The CDR3 is 14 residues long. The V gene lost 1 base and the J gene lost 4 bases, with 13 bases spanning the gap. The germline gives CDR1 DFQATT, CDR2 SNEGSKA (reference sequence). CDR3 in amino acids: CSARAQGTFYGYTF. The CDR3 DNA reads TGCAGTGCTAGAGCGCAGGGAACCTTCTATGGCTACACCTTC.

This chain links TRBV7-9 with TRBJ1-2; D is unresolved. Germline V lookup: CDR1 SEHNR, CDR2 FQNEAQ (reference sequence). This CDR3 comprises 18 residues. V was pared by 0 bases and J by 1 base, with 18 bases between. Written as DNA, the CDR3 is TGTGCCAGCAGCTTAGCGCTCCGGGAACATATCTTTAACTATGGCTACACCTTC. Its translation is CASSLALREHIFNYGYTF.

The count of this clonotype is one. V gene TRBV12-3 or TRBV12-4 combines with J gene TRBJ2-3; TRBD1 might be the D (6 bases). The V gene lost 4 bases and the J gene lost 6 bases, with 14 bases spanning the gap. The CDR3 runs 14 residues. The CDR3: CASSSGTSFDTQYF. CDR3 in DNA: TGTGCCAGCAGTTCTGGGACATCGTTTGATACGCAGTATTTT.

The V call is TRBV20-1, the J call TRBJ2-3; D is perhaps TRBD2 (5 bases). The CDR3 spans 12 residues. Trimming stripped 2 bases from V and 7 bases from J, with 10 bases between. Germline V gene data show CDR1 as DFQATT and CDR2 as SNEGSKA (reference sequence). This CDR3 is CSARREEHTQYF. For the CDR3, the DNA is TGCAGTGCTAGACGGGAAGAGCATACGCAGTATTTT.

The V and J genes are TRBV7-6 and TRBJ1-1, with D perhaps TRBD1 (5 bases). The V gene lost 6 bases and the J gene lost 3 bases, with 14 bases spanning the gap. Germline V gene sequence: CDR1 SGHVS, CDR2 FNYEAQ. The CDR3 covers 14 residues. The CDR3 loop reads CASSQAGGDTEAFF. CDR3 nucleotides: TGTGCCAGCAGTCAGGCCGGGGGGGACACTGAAGCTTTCTTT.

This clonotype has just a few counts. The V and J genes are TRBV6-1 and TRBJ2-2; D possibly corresponds to TRBD2 (5 bases). V lost 4 bases and J 1 base, leaving 13 bases between the germline ends. Germline lookup yields CDR1 MNHNS and CDR2 SASEGT. The CDR3 has 16 amino acids. CDR3 amino acids: CASSAIGGGNTGELFF. CDR3 nucleotides: TGTGCCAGCAGTGCCATTGGAGGAGGGAACACCGGGGAGCTGTTTTTT.

The chain recombines TRBV4-1 with TRBJ2-3, with 8 bases matching TRBD2. The CDR3 runs to 16 residues. Per germline, CDR1 MGHRA and CDR2 YSYEKL. V was clipped by 3 bases and J by 0 bases; unmatched bases: 5. The CDR3 spells CASSHELAASTDTQYF. The CDR3 bases are TGCGCCAGCAGCCACGAACTAGCGGCTAGCACAGATACGCAGTATTTT.

V is TRBV6-5 and J is TRBJ2-1; D not certain. CDR3 length: 13 amino acids. The germline CDR1 and CDR2 sequences are MNHEY and SVGAGI. Trimming took off 6 bases at V and 6 bases at J, with 12 bases between the two ends. CDR3 nucleotides: TGTGCCAGCAGCCCTCCTAGGGTCAATGAGCAGTTCTTC. It specifies CASSPPRVNEQFF.

This chain connects TRBV7-9 to TRBJ2-3; TRBD2 aligns across 7 bases. CDR3 length: 16 amino acids. Germline V gene sequence: CDR1 SEHNR, CDR2 FQNEAQ (reference sequence). Germline trimming cut 5 bases from V and 1 base from J; bases unmatched to any gene: 9. This CDR3 is CASSPRRLAGTDTQYF. CDR3 nucleotides: TGTGCCAGCAGCCCGCGGCGGCTAGCGGGCACAGATACGCAGTATTTT.

This clonotype was counted only a few times. This chain joins TRBV7-9 and TRBJ1-1; the D is unclear. V lost 3 bases to trimming and J lost 1 base, with 6 bases between them. This CDR3 contains 13 residues. The V gene's germline CDR1 is SEHNR and CDR2 FQNEAQ (reference sequence). DNA for the CDR3: TGTGCCAGCAGCTTCGCCCCGAACACTGAAGCTTTCTTT. It translates to CASSFAPNTEAFF.

The V and J genes are TRBV29-1 and TRBJ1-3; D unclear. Looked up from germline, CDR1 is SQVTM and CDR2 is ANQGSEA. This CDR3 has 14 amino acids. V was cut by 6 bases and J by 0 bases, with 12 bases left in between. This chain's CDR3 is CSVAEGYSGNTIYF. As DNA, the CDR3 is TGCAGCGTAGCGGAAGGGTACTCTGGAAACACCATATATTTT. Full variable domain (remainder filled in from reference TRBV29-1 and TRBJ1-3): SAVISQKPSRDICQRGTSLTIQCQVDSQVTMMFWYRQQPGQSLTLIATANQGSEATYESGFVIDKFPISRPNLTFSTLTVSNMSPEDSSIYLCSVAEGYSGNTIYFGEGSWLTVV.

This clonotype was seen repeatedly, ten times or more. This rearrangement joins TRBV29-1 to TRBJ2-3; D gene uncertain. Germline-derived CDR1 and CDR2 are SQVTM and ANQGSEA. The V and J ends lost 7 bases and 0 bases respectively, with 5 bases between them. This CDR3 spans 11 amino acids. Here the CDR3 DNA reads TGCAGCGCCACCAGCACAGATACGCAGTATTTT. Translating gives CSATSTDTQYF.

The table lists this clonotype with many counts. The chain combines TRBV29-1 with TRBJ2-7, with a weak D call TRBD2 (5 bases). Trimming took off 5 bases at V and 1 base at J, with 12 bases between the two ends. This CDR3 is built from 13 residues. Germline V gene lookup returns CDR1 SQVTM and CDR2 ANQGSEA. CDR3 in amino acids: CSVQLRESYEQYV. The DNA for the CDR3 is TGCAGCGTTCAATTGAGGGAATCCTACGAGCAGTACGTC.

This clonotype came up many times. The chain couples TRBV29-1 to TRBJ2-2, with D possibly TRBD1 on 7 matching bases. Germline CDR1 reads SQVTM; CDR2 reads ANQGSEA. V was pared by 0 bases and J by 4 bases, with 24 bases between. The CDR3 length is 19 residues. The CDR3 nucleotides read TGCAGCGTTGAAGATCCATTTAACGGAGGGACAGTAAGCACCGGGGAGCTGTTTTTT. It codes for CSVEDPFNGGTVSTGELFF.

This clonotype was recorded at least ten times. V and J are TRBV7-3 and TRBJ2-7; D call uncertain. The germline V and J ends were trimmed by 2 bases and 1 base, with 6 bases remaining between them. This CDR3 spans 13 amino acids. Germline lookup yields CDR1 SGHTA and CDR2 FQGTGA. CDR3 residues: CASSLGVSYEQYF. The CDR3, as DNA: TGTGCCAGCAGCTTAGGGGTTTCCTACGAGCAGTACTTC.

The chain is built from TRBV29-1 and TRBJ2-3, with 10 nucleotides matching TRBD2. In germline, CDR1 is SQVTM, CDR2 ANQGSEA. This CDR3 is built from 16 residues. J gave up 4 bases and V 2 bases, and 9 bases lay outside the gene matches. CDR3 in amino acids: CSVESIAGGHPDTQYF. CDR3 bases: TGCAGCGTTGAAAGTATAGCGGGGGGACACCCAGATACGCAGTATTTT.

This clonotype was found many times. The rearrangement joins TRBV27 to TRBJ1-4; D unclear. The germline V gene has CDR1 MNHEY and CDR2 SMNVEV (reference sequence). The CDR3 totals 15 residues. Trimming took off 5 bases at V and 0 bases at J, with 10 bases between the two ends. The CDR3 DNA is TGTGCCAGCAGTCCGATAAAAGCAACTAATGAAAAACTGTTTTTT. Its protein is CASSPIKATNEKLFF.

Ten or more counts support this clonotype. The chain joins TRBV7-9 to TRBJ1-4; 7 bases are shared with TRBD1. Germline V gives CDR1 SEHNR, CDR2 FQNEAQ (reference sequence). Trimming cost V 6 bases and J 8 bases; bases outside gene matches: 9. The CDR3 runs to 14 residues. The CDR3 loop reads CASRPRQGQEKLFF. Written as DNA, the CDR3 is TGTGCCAGCAGGCCTAGACAGGGCCAAGAAAAACTGTTTTTT.

The chain uses TRBV4-1 and TRBJ1-1; D ambiguous. In germline, CDR1 is MGHRA, CDR2 YSYEKL. V gave up 6 bases and J gave up 0 bases, with 17 bases separating them. CDR3 length: 16 amino acids. The CDR3 region is CASSPTISLLNTEAFF. The DNA for the CDR3 is TGCGCCAGCAGTCCCACGATCTCCCTGTTGAACACTGAAGCTTTCTTT.

In its sample, this clonotype was seen a few times. The chain combines TRBV9 with TRBJ1-5, with 8 bases matching TRBD1. Germline V CDR1 and CDR2: SGDLS, YYNGEE. V was pared by 3 bases and J by 3 bases, with 2 bases of the junction left unmatched. The CDR3 is made up of 14 amino acids. CDR3: CASSATGANQPQHF. In DNA, the CDR3 is TGTGCCAGCAGCGCGACAGGGGCCAATCAGCCCCAGCATTTT.

The V call is TRBV11-2, the J call TRBJ2-5, with D perhaps matching TRBD1 (6 bases). CDR1 is SGHAT and CDR2 is FQNNGV in the germline V gene. V was trimmed by 5 bases and J by 2 bases, leaving 12 bases between them. The CDR3 has 14 amino acids. CDR3 in amino acids: CASSRGGTQETQYF. The DNA for the CDR3 is TGTGCCAGCAGCAGAGGGGGAACACAAGAGACCCAGTACTTC.

This clonotype was counted between two and nine times. The chain has TRBV2 and TRBJ2-7; possibly TRBD1 or TRBD2 for D (5 bases each). V lost 7 bases and J lost 0, with 13 bases in between. This CDR3 is built from 14 residues. Per germline, CDR1 SNHLY and CDR2 FYNNEI. The CDR3, as DNA: TGTGCCAGCACCGAGGGACCGAGCTCCTACGAGCAGTACTTC. Translation gives CASTEGPSSYEQYF.

This clonotype was detected only a few times. The rearrangement joins TRBV6-5 to TRBJ2-7; perhaps D is TRBD1 or TRBD2 (5 bases each). V lost 8 bases to trimming and J lost 5 bases, with 16 bases between them. CDR1 is MNHEY and CDR2 is SVGAGI in the germline V gene. The CDR3 sequence is 13 residues long. CDR3 DNA: TGTGCCAGCGGGAGATACAGGACGAACGAGCAGTACTTC. Amino acid sequence: CASGRYRTNEQYF.